This T cell receptor (beta chain) was captured in a study of blood T cell repertoires in COVID-19 (dated by TCRdb to the early 2020s). As for the study more broadly: Collaborator samples came from the United States, Italy and Spain and covered acute and convalescent phases of COVID-19. The prospective study material was composed of cDNA or gDNA derived from T cells, B-cell-depleted T cells, or PBMCs. Deeply sampled blood TCRbeta repertoires from subjects exposed to, actively infected with, or recovered from COVID-19 were included in the dataset. The repertoires were made available in a free public database intended to serve as a resource for research on the immune response to SARS-CoV-2. The samples were drawn from two sources: the first 160 participants of the ongoing ImmuneRACE study, and 950 to 1,500 subjects contributed by 6 global collaborators. Nearly every sample came with metadata listing a de-identified subject ID, COVID-19 status, age in years and sex. Where HLA class I and class II types were available, the types were taken from metadata supplied by the sample provider, not from assay-based typing.

For CDR1 and CDR2, the germline V gene lists MNHEY and SVGAGI. Trimmed from V: 5 bases; trimmed from J: 7 bases; junction bases lacking a gene match: 8. The CDR3 numbers 14 residues from cysteine through phenylalanine. Left in the record is the CDR3 DNA by itself, 42 bases read in frame from the first base. Points on this clone: Its recognized antigen is unknown. Qualities for individual bases were not recorded, and no much larger clone is one base off.

Summary of the overall study and its limitations: Clinical and demographic metadata were provided uncurated, with the amount varying by source and participant.

TCRbeta CDR3 regions were amplified from genomic DNA using the immunoSEQ Assay, a bias-controlled multiplex PCR. Under the source paper's analysis protocol: Nucleated cell counts per sample were estimated from amplification of reference gene primers within the assay. To quantify the absolute abundance of each unique TCRbeta CDR3 rearrangement, sequence reads were collapsed and filtered. For each sample, productive Simpson clonality was calculated as the square root of Simpson's diversity index over productive rearrangements. TCRdb obtained this table from immuneACCESS and retained in-frame rearrangements with V and J assigned. These tables miss some clones; where compared with another copy, unresolved V genes account for less than half of the shortfall, and the remainder is unexplained. The V and J calls and clone size come from that table; D and trimming were worked out from the DNA. This sample has about 26,000 clones in its table, and less than 85% of those were observed once. The biggest ten clones account for 25% to 35% of the sample.

Collaborating institutions collected whole blood in K2EDTA tubes following their own protocols. For TCRbeta analysis, collaborators shipped samples as frozen whole blood, isolated PBMCs, or DNA extracted from either of those sample types. The sample consisted of peripheral blood. This TCR was sampled from a human donor in a cohort sampled during active COVID-19. The chain is assembled from TRBV6-5 and TRBJ2-7, with 10 junctional bases fitting TRBD1. The CDR3 has the sequence CASSTGQGMGEQYF. The DNA reads as follows: TGTGCCAGCAGTACGGGACAGGGGATGGGGGAGCAGTACTTC.